Listed below are T cell receptor beta chains from one sample, sequenced in a study of identical twins. TCRdb itself ran the 5' RACE reads through MiXCR, one entry per CDR3 protein. In the table there are 200,000 to 250,000 distinct CDR3 sequences, 7.5% of which are singletons. The sample was also linked to a second study, of yellow fever vaccine responses in identical twins.

Source material: memory (CD45RO+) T cells sorted from blood. These receptors all stem from a woman aged 18-35 years in good health. Both conserved end residues are part of each CDR3. Fields, in order: V gene, clone size, J gene, CDR3 protein. Expanded clones are given a class, and other clones once, few, many or no size at all.

v_gene: TRBV5-1
abundance: few
j_gene: TRBJ1-2
CDR3aa: CASSLGIDLREGYTF

v_gene: TRBV5-5
abundance: many
j_gene: TRBJ2-1
CDR3aa: CASSPRLAGEDEQFF

v_gene: TRBV28
abundance: NA
j_gene: TRBJ1-5
CDR3aa: CASKASRQPQHF

v_gene: TRBV7-7
abundance: few
j_gene: TRBJ2-5
CDR3aa: CASSLAPRAGETQYF

v_gene: TRBV2
abundance: NA
j_gene: TRBJ2-1
CDR3aa: CASSDMKVNEQFF

v_gene: TRBV19
abundance: few
j_gene: TRBJ2-1
CDR3aa: CASSVRASGSHEQFF

v_gene: TRBV5-6
abundance: few
j_gene: TRBJ2-7
CDR3aa: CASSLPNGGTYEQYF

v_gene: TRBV28
abundance: NA
j_gene: TRBJ2-1
CDR3aa: CASSPTRLAGDVFGHNEQFF

v_gene: TRBV5-1
abundance: many
j_gene: TRBJ2-2
CDR3aa: CASSFLAGLSGELFF

v_gene: TRBV5-6
abundance: few
j_gene: TRBJ2-1
CDR3aa: CASSWGGPTGSYNEQFF

v_gene: TRBV4-2
abundance: many
j_gene: TRBJ2-7
CDR3aa: CASSLGDRENYEQYF

v_gene: TRBV2
abundance: few
j_gene: TRBJ2-2
CDR3aa: CASTARTGGTGELFF

v_gene: TRBV14
abundance: NA
j_gene: TRBJ2-7
CDR3aa: CASSQDLIVASEQYF

v_gene: TRBV5-1
abundance: few
j_gene: TRBJ2-2
CDR3aa: CASSPTSGGLNTGELFF

v_gene: TRBV20-1
abundance: few
j_gene: TRBJ2-3
CDR3aa: CSARDLLVAGGPRADTQYF

v_gene: TRBV2
abundance: once
j_gene: TRBJ2-3
CDR3aa: CASSDWRQGTDTQYF

v_gene: TRBV15
abundance: NA
j_gene: TRBJ2-7
CDR3aa: CATSRDPGSIDEQYF

v_gene: TRBV3-1
abundance: NA
j_gene: TRBJ2-1
CDR3aa: CASRRGGEQFF

v_gene: TRBV10-2
abundance: NA
j_gene: TRBJ2-5
CDR3aa: CASSRTSGRAGETQYF

v_gene: TRBV27
abundance: NA
j_gene: TRBJ2-7
CDR3aa: CASRPSGDFREQYF

v_gene: TRBV3-1
abundance: many
j_gene: TRBJ1-6
CDR3aa: CASSQGQGRSPLHF

v_gene: TRBV5-1
abundance: few
j_gene: TRBJ2-7
CDR3aa: CASTRDISYEQYF

v_gene: TRBV7-2
abundance: NA
j_gene: TRBJ2-7
CDR3aa: CASSLAEGRVYEQYF